The 12 T cell receptor beta chains reported below all come from one sample, sequenced in a study of T cell repertoires in cytomegalovirus infection. TCRdb ran MiXCR on the reads and lists one entry per CDR3 protein. This sample has 310,000 or so distinct CDR3 sequences, with roughly 17% found just once. Source material: PBMCs. Source of these receptors: a human donor in good health (CMV status not recorded). Some clones in this sample may be carry-over from other donors' samples.

The V call is TRBV29-1, the J call TRBJ2-3; 7 nucleotides line up with TRBD2. The V and J ends lost 2 bases and 0 bases, in that order; junction bases with no gene match: 5. Germline CDR1 reads SQVTM; CDR2 reads ANQGSEA. The CDR3 loop spans 15 amino acids. The CDR3 DNA reads TGCAGCGTTGAACACGCGGGACTAAGCACAGATACGCAGTATTTT. Protein: CSVEHAGLSTDTQYF.

The chain combines TRBV20-1 with TRBJ2-7; a weak D match, TRBD2 (5 bases). CDR3 length: 16 residues. The germline V gene has CDR1 DFQATT and CDR2 SNEGSKA (reference sequence). The germline V and J ends were trimmed by 3 bases and 0 bases, with 18 bases remaining between them. CDR3 DNA: TGCAGTGCTAGGGACCCCGGGGTTCCCCGCTCCTACGAGCAGTACTTC. Protein sequence: CSARDPGVPRSYEQYF.

This clonotype came up many times. This chain uses TRBV7-9 with TRBJ1-6; D is unclear. Germline values: CDR1 SEHNR, CDR2 FQNEAQ (reference sequence). The length of the CDR3 is 14 residues. Trimming removed 1 base from V and 8 bases from J, with 9 bases in between. This CDR3 reads CASSLGPPYSPLHF. CDR3 in DNA: TGTGCCAGCAGCTTAGGCCCCCCCTATTCACCCCTCCACTTT.

This clonotype came up a few times. The chain has TRBV2 and TRBJ1-4; perhaps TRBD1 as D (6 bases). Trimming removed 9 bases at V and 8 bases at J, with 16 bases between. The length of the CDR3 is 13 residues. The V gene's germline CDR1 is SNHLY and CDR2 FYNNEI. The CDR3 nucleotides read TGTGCCAGTGAACAGGGTCTAGGGGAAAAACTGTTTTTT. Translation gives CASEQGLGEKLFF.

This clonotype was found once. The V gene is TRBV2, the J gene TRBJ1-1, with D tentatively TRBD1 (5 bases). CDR1 SNHLY and CDR2 FYNNEI come from the germline V gene. This CDR3 spans 13 amino acids. V lost 3 bases to trimming and J lost 5 bases, with 10 bases between them. CDR3 region: CASSEQGKTEAFF. CDR3 coding DNA: TGTGCCAGCAGTGAGCAGGGAAAAACTGAAGCTTTCTTT.

This clonotype occurred many times. One junction end disagrees with the germline gene, perhaps due to a read error. The rearrangement uses TRBV7-7 and TRBJ2-1; perhaps TRBD2 as D (7 bases). The CDR3 sequence is 13 residues long. Germline values: CDR1 SSHAT, CDR2 FNYEAQ (reference sequence). The CDR3 DNA follows: TGTGCTAGCAGCCCGTGGGGGGGCGATGAGCAGTTCTTC. Translation gives CASSPWGGDEQFF.

This chain links TRBV15 with TRBJ1-4; D may be TRBD1 (5 bases). Trimming cost V 0 bases and J 13 bases, with 12 bases left between them. CDR3 length: 13 amino acids. Germline values: CDR1 LNHNV, CDR2 YYDKDF (reference sequence). The DNA of the CDR3 is TGTGCCACCAGCAGAGATGAGGGAAGGGGACTGTTTTTT. This codes for CATSRDEGRGLFF.

The chain links TRBV28 to TRBJ2-5; D might be TRBD1 (8 bases). The CDR3 runs 17 residues. In germline, CDR1 is MDHEN, CDR2 SYDVKM. V shed 6 bases and J shed 7 bases, with 27 bases lying between them. The CDR3 sequence is CASSFGGTGPNRGTQYF. CDR3 in DNA: TGTGCCAGCAGCTTCGGGGGGACAGGCCCAAACCGGGGGACCCAGTACTTC.

This clonotype was observed at least ten times. The rearrangement links TRBV5-4 to TRBJ2-1; D is possibly TRBD1 (5 bases). V was pared by 6 bases and J by 6 bases, with 13 bases between. The CDR3 covers 13 residues. Per the germline V gene, CDR1 is SGHNT and CDR2 is YYREEE (reference sequence). Written as DNA, the CDR3 is TGTGCCAGCAAGCAGGGCCCCGGCAATGAGCAGTTCTTC. It codes for CASKQGPGNEQFF.

CDR3 sequence (DNA): TGTGCCAGCAGACCGGGACAGGGGGTCACTGAAGCTTTCTTT. Protein product: CASRPGQGVTEAFF. This chain joins TRBV7-2 and TRBJ1-1; 11 bases line up with TRBD1. The CDR3 extends over 14 amino acids. The V and J ends lost 6 bases and 4 bases, in that order; junction bases with no gene match: 4. Germline V CDR1 and CDR2: SGHTA, FQGNSA.

This clonotype was picked up many times. V gene TRBV27 combines with J gene TRBJ2-3; D is ambiguous. The CDR3 has 14 amino acids. The germline gives CDR1 MNHEY, CDR2 SMNVEV (reference sequence). V lost 6 bases and J lost 2, with 12 bases in between. CDR3 loop: CASSDRWSTDTQYF. The CDR3, as DNA: TGTGCCAGCAGCGATCGGTGGTCCACAGATACGCAGTATTTT.

This clonotype was recorded many times. The V call is TRBV7-2, the J call TRBJ2-4; TRBD1 matches at 10 bases. Looked up from germline, CDR1 is SGHTA and CDR2 is FQGNSA. J gave up 8 bases and V 5 bases, and 6 bases lay outside the gene matches. The CDR3 sequence is 14 residues long. The CDR3: CASSLGQGDDIQYF. CDR3 bases: TGTGCCAGCAGCCTCGGACAGGGGGACGACATTCAGTACTTC.